This T cell receptor (beta chain) is from a study of T cells after yellow fever vaccination. This clonotype occurred many times. The antigen remains unidentified. Germline lookup yields CDR1 MDHEN and CDR2 SYDVKM. J was trimmed by 6 bases and V by 2 bases; bases with no gene match: 4. The CDR3 is 16 amino acids. Study results and limitations: Researchers noted that a small share of clonotypes showed up in both CD4 and CD8 compartments.

TCRdb reprocessed the 5' RACE reads with MiXCR, giving one entry per CDR3 protein. Of approximately 250,000 distinct CDR3 sequences in the sample, less than 7.5% are singletons; the top ten hold 0.8% to 1.2%. The input for sequencing was CD4+ T cells sorted from PBMCs, taken on the day of the yellow fever booster vaccination. This chain connects TRBV28 to TRBJ2-1; 13 bases agree with TRBD2. This TCR was recovered from a man younger than 45 who received the YFV17D yellow fever vaccine. CDR3 DNA: TGTGCCAGCAGTTTACTCGGGACTAGCGGGATCAATGAGCAGTTCTTC. Amino acids: CASSLLGTSGINEQFF.